This TCR beta chain was recovered during a study of T cell responses to AZD1222 COVID-19 vaccine. The data were produced by immunoSEQ multiplex PCR, yet TCRdb's version contains in-frame clones alone and is incomplete. The sample holds tens of thousands of clones, around 83% seen once. The length of the CDR3 is 15 residues. V dropped 4 bases and J dropped 6; count of bases not matched to a gene: 8. Germline V lookup: CDR1 SGHVS, CDR2 FNYEAQ. V gene TRBV7-6 combines with J gene TRBJ2-1; TRBD1 matches 8 bases. This specimen was peripheral blood, taken on day 0 of MenACWY control vaccination. The TCR comes from an adult in good health. Here the CDR3 reads CASSSTGGVGNEQFF. The DNA for the CDR3 is TGTGCCAGCAGCTCAACAGGGGGAGTGGGCAATGAGCAGTTCTTC. Full variable domain (outside the CDR3, taken from reference TRBV7-6 and TRBJ2-1): GAGVSQSPRYKVTKRGQDVALRCDPISGHVSLYWYRQALGQGPEFLTYFNYEAQQDKSGLPNDRFSAERPEGSISTLTIQRTEQRDSAMYRCASSSTGGVGNEQFFGPGTRLTVL.